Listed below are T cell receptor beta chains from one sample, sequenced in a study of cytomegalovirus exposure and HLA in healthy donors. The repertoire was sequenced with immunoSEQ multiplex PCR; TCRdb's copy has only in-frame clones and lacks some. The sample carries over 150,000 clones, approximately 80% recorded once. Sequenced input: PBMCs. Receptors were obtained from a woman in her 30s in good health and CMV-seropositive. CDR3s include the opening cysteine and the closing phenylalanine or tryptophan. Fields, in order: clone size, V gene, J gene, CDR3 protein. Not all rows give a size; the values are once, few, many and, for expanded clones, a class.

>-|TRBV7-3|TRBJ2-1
CASSPDGLRMNEQFF
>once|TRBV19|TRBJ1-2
CASSLVGGYGYTF
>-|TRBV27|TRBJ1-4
CASRITGGESEKLFF
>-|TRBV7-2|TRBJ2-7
CASSSRTGEYEQYF
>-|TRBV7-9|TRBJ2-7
CASSLHYEQYF
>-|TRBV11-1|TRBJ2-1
CASSFSRGGPYNEQFF
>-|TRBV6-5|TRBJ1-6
CASSYGPNSPLHF
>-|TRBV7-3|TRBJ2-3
CASSLSGGGDTQYF
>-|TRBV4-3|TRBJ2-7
CASSQDPHSPEQYF
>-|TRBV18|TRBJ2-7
CASSPGTDISYEQYF
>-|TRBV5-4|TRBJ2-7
CASSSHRDFSYEQYF
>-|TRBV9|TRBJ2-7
CASSVQGLAGGEQYF
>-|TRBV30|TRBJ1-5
CAWSVRGGRQPQHF
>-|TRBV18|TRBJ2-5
CASSPAGVRETQYF
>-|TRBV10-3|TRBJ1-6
CAISHGQVNYNSPLHF
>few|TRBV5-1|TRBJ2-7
CASSLSQGRTYEQYF
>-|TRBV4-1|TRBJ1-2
CASSLGTARDYGYTF
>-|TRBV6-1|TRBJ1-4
CASSEGFRDSLFF
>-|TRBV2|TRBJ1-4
CASSYTNEKLFF
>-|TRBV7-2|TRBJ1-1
CASSFWTGYEAFF
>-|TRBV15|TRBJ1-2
CATSRDRGYGYTF
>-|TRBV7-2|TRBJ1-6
CASSLTGQGSSPLHF
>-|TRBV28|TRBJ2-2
CASSFQFPGELFF
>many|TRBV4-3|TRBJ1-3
CASSSRAAGNTIYF
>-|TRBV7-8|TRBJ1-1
CASSPRWGQMNTEAFF
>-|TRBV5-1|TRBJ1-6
CASSLQGARSPLHF
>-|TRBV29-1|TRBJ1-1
CSVETLQGQMSTEAFF
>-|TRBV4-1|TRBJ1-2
CASSQVTGQVRSYTF
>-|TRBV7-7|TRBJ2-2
CASSYLPKTGSFTGELFF
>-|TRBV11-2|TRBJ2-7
CASSLIGQGTLEQYF
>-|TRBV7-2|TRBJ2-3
CASSLTGDTQYF
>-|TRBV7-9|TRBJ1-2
CASSSQQGADYGYTF
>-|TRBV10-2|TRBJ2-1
CASNGAYNEQFF
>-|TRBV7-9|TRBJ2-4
CASSGGQGKNIQYF
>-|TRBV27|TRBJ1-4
CASSPTGQGLNEKLFF
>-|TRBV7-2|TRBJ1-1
CASSWRTGAGRTEAFF
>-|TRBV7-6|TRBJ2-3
CASSYGTELNTQYF
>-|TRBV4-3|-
CASSRMSGGAGEQYF
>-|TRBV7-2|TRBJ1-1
CASSLVLVGQGMNTEAFF
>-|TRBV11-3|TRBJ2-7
CASSRSGQTSYEQYF
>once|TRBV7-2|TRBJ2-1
CASSLTPNSYNEQFF
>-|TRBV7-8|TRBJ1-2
CASSYRGQEANYGYTF
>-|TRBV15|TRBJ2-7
CATSSDRVVREQYF
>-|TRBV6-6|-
CASSYARDRRYNEQFF
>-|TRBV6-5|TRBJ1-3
CASSYGGARNTIYF
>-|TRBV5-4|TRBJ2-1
CASSSRGLAGGRNEQFF
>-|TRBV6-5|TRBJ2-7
CATRRRQAFSYEQYF
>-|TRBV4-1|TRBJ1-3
CASSRDRSTSGNTIYF
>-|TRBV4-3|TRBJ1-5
CASSQDLLQPQHF
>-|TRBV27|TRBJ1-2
CASSLVQGVDYTF
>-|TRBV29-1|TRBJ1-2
CSVEIGQGSYGYTF
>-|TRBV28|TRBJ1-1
CASSSPYRYTEAFF
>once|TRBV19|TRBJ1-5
CASSIISGGAGQPQHF
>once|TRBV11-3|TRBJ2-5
CASSLGGQETQYF
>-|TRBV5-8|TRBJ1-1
CASSLLRDTEAFF
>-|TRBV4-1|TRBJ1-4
CASSQTGWRPNEKLFF
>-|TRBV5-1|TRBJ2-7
CASSLQGSYEQYF
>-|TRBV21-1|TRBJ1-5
CASTSEKPGANQPQHF
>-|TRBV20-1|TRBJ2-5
CSARPLETQYF